The rows below give T cell receptor beta chains drawn from one sample of a study of blood T cell repertoires in COVID-19. Assay used: immunoSEQ multiplex PCR; TCRdb lists only in-frame clones, some missing. The sample carries 150,000 to 200,000 clones, approximately 83% recorded once. Sequencing was done on a sample of peripheral blood. These TCRs come from a human donor with active or convalescent COVID-19. The donor label of this sample is uncertain. Both conserved end residues are part of each CDR3. D genes are given only for firm matches. Only some rows state a clone size, as once, few, many or a class for expanded clones.

D	V	J	size	DNA	CDR3
TRBD1	TRBV7-2	TRBJ1-2	-	TGTGCCAGCAGTCAAGGGGGGGACAGGACGGGCTATGGCTACACCTTC	CASSQGGDRTGYGYTF
TRBD1	TRBV28	TRBJ1-1	-	TGTGCCAGCACTCCCGCCTTTACAGGACAGGGCTACAACACTGAAGCTTTCTTT	CASTPAFTGQGYNTEAFF
-	TRBV5-1	TRBJ1-4	-	TGCGCCAGCAGCTTCGGCGGGGGCCAGCGAACCGAAAAACTGTTTTTT	CASSFGGGQRTEKLFF
TRBD1	TRBV28	TRBJ2-7	-	TGTGCCAGCAGAGCCGGGACAGGGAACGAGCAGTACTTC	CASRAGTGNEQYF
TRBD2	TRBV7-9	TRBJ2-7	-	TGTGCCAGCAGCTTAGGTGCGGGGGGAGGTGAGCAGTACTTC	CASSLGAGGGEQYF
-	TRBV9	TRBJ2-1	-	TGTGCCAGCAGCGTCGGGGGCTCCTACAATGAGCAGTTCTTC	CASSVGGSYNEQFF
TRBD2	TRBV12-5	TRBJ2-1	-	TGTGCTAGTGGTTTTCAGACAGGAGGAGTCATGGCGGGAGGACCATACAATGAGCAGTTCTTC	CASGFQTGGVMAGGPYNEQFF
TRBD1	TRBV18	TRBJ1-2	-	TGTGCCAGCTCACCGGCCGGGACAGATAACTATGGCTACACCTTC	CASSPAGTDNYGYTF
-	TRBV10-3	TRBJ1-1	few	TGTGCCATCAGTGAGGGTCAGGGGAACACTGAAGCTTTCTTT	CAISEGQGNTEAFF
TRBD1	TRBV11-2	TRBJ1-1	-	TGTGCCAGCAGCCTGACAGGGAAGACTGAAGCTTTCTTT	CASSLTGKTEAFF
-	TRBV2	TRBJ2-3	-	TGTGCCAGCAGTGAAACGGGAGCGAGCACAGATACGCAGTATTTT	CASSETGASTDTQYF
-	TRBV28	TRBJ1-5	-	TGTGCCAGCAGTTTACCCCATGTCAAAGACTACTATAGCAATCAGCCCCAGCATTTT	CASSLPHVKDYYSNQPQHF
-	TRBV2	TRBJ2-7	-	TGTGCCAGCAGTGAATGGCAGGTTGGCCCCTACGAGCAGTACTTC	CASSEWQVGPYEQYF
TRBD2	TRBV13	TRBJ2-3	-	TGTGCCAGCAGCGAAAGGACTAGCGGGACCGATACGCAGTATTTT	CASSERTSGTDTQYF
TRBD1	TRBV2	TRBJ1-2	-	TGTGCCACACGGTGGACAGGGCTAAACTATGGCTACACCTTC	CATRWTGLNYGYTF
TRBD1	TRBV5-1	TRBJ2-2	-	TGCGCCAGCAGCTTGGCCCGACAGGGGGCGGCCGGGGAGCTGTTTTTT	CASSLARQGAAGELFF
TRBD1	TRBV25-1	TRBJ2-1	-	TGTGCCAGCAGTTCCCTGGGACAGGGTAAAAATGAGCAGTTCTTC	CASSSLGQGKNEQFF
-	TRBV2	TRBJ2-7	-	TGTGCCAGCAGCGCAATAGCGGTCGAGCAGTACTTC	CASSAIAVEQYF
-	TRBV3-1/TRBV3-2	TRBJ2-1	-	TGTGCCAGCAGCCGAACGGGAGATGAGCAGTTCTTC	CASSRTGDEQFF
-	TRBV7-2	TRBJ1-2	once	TGTGCCAGCAGTCACCGACAGGTGGCAGGGCACTATGGCTACACCTTC	CASSHRQVAGHYGYTF
-	TRBV12-5	TRBJ1-6	-	TGTGCTAGTGCCCAGGAAGATAATTCACCCCTCCACTTT	CASAQEDNSPLHF
-	TRBV7-9	TRBJ1-1	-	TGTGCCAGCAGGAATAGCTGGGTCGCTGAAGCTTTCTTT	CASRNSWVAEAFF
-	TRBV28	TRBJ1-2	-	TGTGCCAGCAGCCTAGAAAATGGCTACACCTTC	CASSLENGYTF
TRBD2	TRBV19	TRBJ2-1	-	TGTGCCAGTCGACTAGCGGGAGAGGGGTATGAGCAGTTCTTC	CASRLAGEGYEQFF
-	TRBV6-2/TRBV6-3	TRBJ1-1	-	TGTGCCAGCAGTTACTCGTTCAGGGGCATGAACACTGAAGCTTTCTTT	CASSYSFRGMNTEAFF
-	TRBV6-5	TRBJ1-2	-	TGTGCCAGCAGTTCGGGGGGAAGGAATGGCTACACCTTC	CASSSGGRNGYTF
-	TRBV9	TRBJ2-1	-	TGTGCCAGCAGTGGGGTAGGGGCGTACAATGAGCAGTTCTTC	CASSGVGAYNEQFF
-	TRBV7-3	TRBJ1-3	-	TGTGCCAGCAGCTTAACGGGCGGGCGCTCTGGAAACACCATATATTTT	CASSLTGGRSGNTIYF
TRBD1	TRBV7-9	TRBJ1-2	-	TGTGCCAGCAGCTTACAGGAGACAGGGCCAAGTCTAGCTGGCTACACCTTC	CASSLQETGPSLAGYTF
TRBD1	TRBV28	TRBJ1-4	once	TGTGCCAGCAGTCCCCACCGGACAGGGGGGTGGGAGGGCGAAAAACTGTTTTTT	CASSPHRTGGWEGEKLFF
TRBD1	TRBV29-1	TRBJ1-6	-	TGCAGCGCCGGAGCAGGGACAGGGAATAATTCACCCCTCCACTTT	CSAGAGTGNNSPLHF
-	TRBV11-2	TRBJ2-7	-	TGTGCCAGCAGCTTAGAATCAGGTGCCGAGCAGTACTTC	CASSLESGAEQYF
TRBD2	TRBV28	TRBJ2-5	-	TGTGCCAGCAGTTATGAACAGCGGGGGGACCAAGAGACCCAGTACTTC	CASSYEQRGDQETQYF
-	TRBV5-1	TRBJ1-1	few	TGCGCCAGCAGCTTGTTTCAGGGGAGCACTGAAGCTTTCTTT	CASSLFQGSTEAFF
-	TRBV21-1	TRBJ2-7	-	TGTGCCAGCAGCAAAGTATTGGGCAGGGGGGCGACCGGGAGCGCCTACGAGCAGTACTTC	CASSKVLGRGATGSAYEQYF
TRBD1	TRBV3-1/TRBV3-2	TRBJ2-1	-	TGTGCCAGCAGTTACGTGACAGGGGGCGCGAATGAGCAGTTCTTC	CASSYVTGGANEQFF
TRBD1	TRBV7-2	TRBJ1-2	few	TGTGCCAGCAGCTCGAGTTATGAGACAGGGTCCTTCTTGTTAGGCTACACCTTC	CASSSSYETGSFLLGYTF
TRBD2	TRBV24-1	TRBJ2-7	once	TGTGCCACCAGTGATTCGACTAGCGGGAGCCTACGTGCGCAGTACTTC	CATSDSTSGSLRAQYF
-	TRBV18	TRBJ2-3	-	TGTGCCAGCTCACTAGCCGCTCAAGCCCGCACAGATACGCAGTATTTT	CASSLAAQARTDTQYF
-	TRBV9	TRBJ2-1	-	TGTGCCAGCAGCGTAGAAAGCGGGCCCTACAATGAGCAGTTCTTC	CASSVESGPYNEQFF
-	TRBV25-1	TRBJ1-3	-	TGTGCCAGCTCCATGGAGAGTCGGGACACCATATATTTT	CASSMESRDTIYF
-	TRBV6-5	TRBJ2-7	-	TGTGCCAGCAACCCCCTACGGGGGAGCTCCTACGAGCAGTACTTC	CASNPLRGSSYEQYF
-	TRBV2	TRBJ1-4	-	TGTGCCAGCAGTGACCTCCGGGGGGACAATGAAAAACTGTTTTTT	CASSDLRGDNEKLFF
-	TRBV28	TRBJ1-5	-	TGTGCCAGCAGTACATCCCGTCAGCCCCAGCATTTT	CASSTSRQPQHF